This T cell receptor (beta chain) was captured in a study of blood T cell repertoires in COVID-19. Study in general: The study drew acute and convalescent COVID-19 samples from the United States, Italy and Spain. T cells, B-cell-depleted T cells, or PBMCs supplied cDNA or gDNA.

How the authors handled the data: Nucleated cell number was recorded as an estimate derived from reference gene primer amplification. Measured with immunoSEQ multiplex PCR; TCRdb has only the in-frame clones, and not every one. The V and J calls and clone size are taken from that table; D and trimming were inferred from the DNA. The sample shows tens of thousands of clones, approximately 80% of them seen only once. Germline V gives CDR1 SQVTM, CDR2 ANQGSEA. Trimming at V came to 0 bases and at J to 5 bases, leaving 7 bases not matched to a gene. The CDR3 loop spans 15 amino acids. The TCR originated in a woman in her 70s with acute or convalescent COVID-19. The source material was peripheral blood. The rearrangement links TRBV29-1 to TRBJ1-2; 9 nucleotides line up with TRBD1. The CDR3 is CSVEDQATGGYGYTF. CDR3 DNA sequence: TGCAGCGTTGAAGATCAGGCGACAGGGGGTTATGGCTACACCTTC. The full variable domain, with the rest looked up from reference TRBV29-1 and TRBJ1-2, is SAVISQKPSRDICQRGTSLTIQCQVDSQVTMMFWYRQQPGQSLTLIATANQGSEATYESGFVIDKFPISRPNLTFSTLTVSNMSPEDSSIYLCSVEDQATGGYGYTFGSGTRLTVV.